This section outlines one TCR beta chain sequence together with its context. Blood PBMC samples: pre-vaccination, two weeks post third vaccination, and at tumor progression. Germline V lookup: CDR1 SGHRS, CDR2 YFSETQ. The CDR3 is made up of 17 amino acids. V shed 4 bases, J shed 6 bases, and the junction held 12 bases outside the gene matches. These data come from a study of glioma-infiltrating T cells after dendritic cell vaccination. On the study more broadly: Dendritic cell vaccination trial patients had either newly diagnosed or recurrent glioblastoma. Autologous tumor lysate-pulsed dendritic cell vaccination was given between the early 2000s and the early 2010s.

Primers: 60 V beta forward and 13 J beta reverse. The repertoire was sequenced with immunoSEQ multiplex PCR; TCRdb's copy has only in-frame clones and lacks some. The sample lists 80,000 to 100,000 clones; around three quarters were seen once. The sample consisted of blood, taken before dendritic cell vaccination. The chain couples TRBV5-1 to TRBJ2-3, with 12 bases aligning to TRBD2. This clonotype originated in a human donor with glioblastoma. The CDR3 loop reads CASSPGGLAGQRDTQYF. As DNA, the CDR3 is TGCGCCAGCAGCCCGGGGGGACTAGCGGGCCAACGGGATACGCAGTATTTT.